One and the same sample provided the 19 T cell receptor beta chains below, sequenced in a study of blood T cell repertoires in COVID-19 (TCRdb year 2020). Preparation of the library involved the immunoSEQ multiplex PCR assay. TCRdb carries this immuneACCESS record with in-frame sequences only. Its versions omit some clonotypes, under half of them owing to an unresolved V gene in the studies checked, with the rest unexplained. A total of 150,000 or so clones appear in this sample, less than 90% of them only once. The leading ten clones occupy more than 5% of the sample. The sequencing sample was made of PBMCs or T cells enriched from blood (not recorded which). The receptors here all came from a woman aged 50 to 60 who had been exposed to COVID-19.

This clone was observed once. CDR3 protein: CASSQGGLAGVSDTQYF. DNA for the CDR3: TGTGCCAGCAGCCAAGGGGGACTAGCGGGGGTTTCAGATACGCAGTATTTT. This rearrangement joins TRBV5-4 to TRBJ2-3; 14 bases line up with TRBD2. CDR1 is SGHNT and CDR2 is YYREEE in the germline V gene (reference sequence). This CDR3 region has 17 residues. V was clipped by 4 bases and J by 4 bases; unmatched bases: 8.

The chain employs TRBV12-3 or TRBV12-4 and TRBJ2-3; D ambiguous. Between the trimmed V and J ends, which lost 8 bases and 3 bases, there was a span of 9 bases. The CDR3 is 12 residues long. Here the CDR3 reads CASGEYTDTQYF. Here the CDR3 DNA reads TGTGCCAGCGGAGAGTATACAGATACGCAGTATTTT.

This clone was observed a few times. This sequence joins TRBV7-2 and TRBJ1-6; D is uncertain. The germline V gene encodes CDR1 SGHTA and CDR2 FQGNSA. The CDR3 has 16 residues. The V gene lost 5 bases and the J gene lost 0 bases, with 11 bases spanning the gap. The CDR3 here is CASSPMSSSYNSPLHF. The CDR3, as DNA: TGTGCCAGCAGCCCCATGTCCAGCTCCTATAATTCACCCCTCCACTTT.

The chain has TRBV7-8 and TRBJ1-5, with 9 bases identical to TRBD1. Germline assignment: CDR1 SGHVS and CDR2 FQNEAQ. Unmatched junction bases numbered 4, after V lost 2 bases and J lost 2 bases. This CDR3 contains 16 residues. The CDR3 region is CASSLRTGEGNQPQHF. The CDR3 DNA sequence: TGTGCCAGCAGCTTACGGACAGGGGAAGGCAATCAGCCCCAGCATTTT.

V is TRBV6-2 or TRBV6-3 and J is TRBJ2-3, with a possible D match to TRBD1 (5 bases). Trimming removed 6 bases from V and 4 bases from J, with 8 bases in between. Germline CDR1 and CDR2: MNHEY and SVGEGT. The CDR3 has 12 residues. CDR3: CASSLGPDTQYF. For the CDR3, the DNA is TGTGCCAGCAGCTTGGGGCCAGATACGCAGTATTTT.

The chain couples TRBV19 to TRBJ1-1; no reliable D call. V lost 1 base and J lost 1, with 10 bases in between. The CDR3 totals 15 residues. Germline CDR1 is LNHDA and CDR2 is SQIVND (reference sequence). The CDR3, as DNA: TGTGCCAGTAGTATAGGGGCAGCCGCGAACACTGAAGCTTTCTTT. This encodes CASSIGAAANTEAFF.

The chain links TRBV30 to TRBJ1-5; D gene unclear. Trimming cost V 6 bases and J 0 bases, with 12 bases left between them. Germline assignment: CDR1 GTSNPN and CDR2 SVGIG (reference sequence). The CDR3 length is 14 residues. In nucleotides, the CDR3 is TGTGCCTGTAAGGGCGGGAATAGCAATCAGCCCCAGCATTTT. Residues: CACKGGNSNQPQHF.

The gene calls are TRBV27 and TRBJ1-5, with 7 bases that match TRBD1. CDR3 length equals 16 residues. V lost 5 bases to trimming and J lost 0 bases; unmatched junction nucleotides: 7. Germline V lookup: CDR1 MNHEY, CDR2 SMNVEV (reference sequence). The CDR3 sequence is CASSPATGYSNQPQHF. The CDR3 DNA reads as TGTGCCAGCAGTCCCGCGACAGGGTATAGCAATCAGCCCCAGCATTTT.

The CDR3 DNA reads TGCGCCAGCAGCTTGGGGCGACAGGGGGGCTACACCTTC. Translated: CASSLGRQGGYTF. This chain joins TRBV5-1 and TRBJ1-2; 8 bases are a match to TRBD1. CDR1 and CDR2 from the germline V gene are SGHRS and YFSETQ. This CDR3 region has 13 residues. V lost 0 bases and J lost 8; bases outside the gene matches: 3.

The rearrangement joins TRBV6-5 to TRBJ2-7; TRBD1 matches 9 bases. Trimming cost V 6 bases and J 6 bases; bases outside gene matches: 6. Per germline, CDR1 MNHEY and CDR2 SVGAGI. The CDR3 sequence is 13 residues long. CDR3 coding DNA: TGTGCCAGCAGCCCAAACAGGGGGCTCGAGCAGTACTTC. Protein: CASSPNRGLEQYF.

J is TRBJ2-7 and V is TRBV7-9, with 9 bases fitting TRBD1. The V gene's germline CDR1 is SEHNR and CDR2 FQNEAQ (reference sequence). Trimming at V came to 5 bases and at J to 7 bases, leaving 9 bases not matched to a gene. This CDR3 is 14 amino acids long. The DNA for the CDR3 is TGTGCCAGCAGCCTACAGAGGACAGGGGAGGAGCAGTACTTC. Translated: CASSLQRTGEEQYF. Full variable domain (rest looked up from reference TRBV7-9 and TRBJ2-7): DTGVSQNPRHKITKRGQNVTFRCDPISEHNRLYWYRQTLGQGPEFLTYFQNEAQLEKSRLLSDRFSAERPKGSFSTLEIQRTEQGDSAMYLCASSLQRTGEEQYFGPGTRLTVT.

The chain is built from TRBV4-3 and TRBJ1-2; D unresolved. This CDR3 has 15 amino acids. Germline V lookup: CDR1 LGHNA, CDR2 YSLEER. Trimming removed 0 bases from V and 4 bases from J, with 12 bases in between. The CDR3: CASSQDRQAPYGYTF. CDR3 sequence (DNA): TGCGCCAGCAGCCAAGATCGGCAGGCCCCCTATGGCTACACCTTC.

This clone was found once. The V call is TRBV7-2, the J call TRBJ2-3, with D unclear. Germline V lookup: CDR1 SGHTA, CDR2 FQGNSA. The CDR3 loop spans 12 amino acids. V gave up 10 bases and J gave up 4 bases, with 12 bases separating them. CDR3 sequence (DNA): TGTGCCACCAAGAGACTCGCAGATACGCAGTATTTT. Its protein product is CATKRLADTQYF.

This chain uses TRBV7-2 with TRBJ1-1; D uncertain. The germline V and J ends were trimmed by 5 bases and 4 bases, with 5 bases remaining between them. This CDR3 is built from 11 residues. CDR1 and CDR2 (germline): SGHTA, FQGNSA. Here the CDR3 DNA reads TGTGCCAGCAGCCTGTCCACTGAAGCTTTCTTT. Translation: CASSLSTEAFF.

V and J are TRBV5-1 and TRBJ2-5, with D possibly being TRBD1 (5 bases). V was pared by 4 bases and J by 1 base, with 11 bases between. Per the germline V gene, CDR1 is SGHRS and CDR2 is YFSETQ. The CDR3 sequence is 14 residues long. The CDR3 DNA reads TGCGCCAGCAGCCTACAGGCGACCCAAGAGACCCAGTACTTC. Translating gives CASSLQATQETQYF.

V gene TRBV7-9 combines with J gene TRBJ2-2; possible D gene TRBD2, 5 bases. V was cut by 5 bases and J by 6 bases, with 16 bases left in between. The CDR3 covers 15 residues. From germline, CDR1 is SEHNR and CDR2 FQNEAQ (reference sequence). The CDR3 DNA sequence: TGTGCCAGCAGCCCCGGCTGGGGAGCGGCCGGGGAGCTGTTTTTT. It is translated as CASSPGWGAAGELFF.

This rearrangement joins TRBV4-1 to TRBJ2-7; maybe TRBD1 (6 bases). CDR3 size: 13 residues. Trimming cost V 4 bases and J 0 bases, with 7 bases left between them. Looked up from germline, CDR1 is MGHRA and CDR2 is YSYEKL. The CDR3 region is CASSPDSSYEQYF. The CDR3 DNA reads as TGCGCCAGCAGCCCGGACAGCTCCTACGAGCAGTACTTC.

The chain employs TRBV7-6 and TRBJ2-7, with TRBD1 as a possible D gene (6 bases). Germline CDR1 is SGHVS and CDR2 is FNYEAQ. Trimming removed 3 bases from V and 5 bases from J, with 20 bases in between. There are 16 residues in the CDR3. CDR3 amino acids: CASSFLGQGLLHEQYF. CDR3 DNA sequence: TGTGCCAGCAGCTTCCTCGGCCAGGGGCTTCTCCACGAGCAGTACTTC.

J is TRBJ1-2 and V is TRBV30, with 7 bases aligning to TRBD1. V dropped 1 base and J dropped 3; count of bases not matched to a gene: 5. Germline V lookup: CDR1 GTSNPN, CDR2 SVGIG (reference sequence). CDR3 length: 14 amino acids. This chain's CDR3 is CAWSGDRVDYGYTF. The CDR3, as DNA: TGTGCCTGGAGTGGAGACAGGGTCGACTATGGCTACACCTTC.